This TCR beta chain was sequenced during a study of blood T cell repertoires in COVID-19 (dated by TCRdb to the early 2020s). About the study as a whole: Collaborator samples came from the United States, Italy and Spain and covered acute and convalescent phases of COVID-19. A freely available public database, intended as a resource for researchers studying the immune response to SARS-CoV-2, is where the repertoires were released. Samples came from the ongoing ImmuneRACE study (first 160 participants) plus 1,254 subjects from 6 global collaborators. Nearly every sample came with metadata listing a de-identified subject ID, COVID-19 status, age in years and sex. The material from the prospective study consisted of cDNA or gDNA derived from T cells, B-cell-depleted T cells, or PBMCs. The dataset comprised deeply sampled blood TCRbeta repertoires from subjects exposed to, actively infected with, or recovered from COVID-19. Where available, HLA class I and class II types were obtained from metadata supplied by the sample provider rather than from assay-based typing.

Whole blood was collected in K2EDTA tubes by collaborating institutions according to the institutions' own protocols. For TCRbeta analysis, collaborators shipped samples in one of three forms: frozen whole blood, isolated PBMCs, or DNA extracted from either of those sample types. Results the study describes overall, beyond this receptor: The amount of clinical and demographic metadata varied by source and participant and was provided uncurated.

Worth noting for this clone: Its specific antigen is unknown. Base qualities are not recorded, but no much larger clone differs from it by a single base.

The germline V gene encodes CDR1 SEHNR and CDR2 FQNEAQ (reference sequence). V loses 2 bases, J loses 1 base, and the germline ends lie 15 bases apart. The CDR3 runs 16 residues from the cysteine to the phenylalanine. Only the CDR3 DNA stays, 48 bases, in frame from base 1. TCRbeta CDR3 regions were amplified from genomic DNA using the immunoSEQ Assay, a bias-controlled multiplex PCR. The published analysis was carried out like this. Nucleated cell counts per sample were estimated from amplification of reference gene primers within the assay. To quantify the absolute abundance of each unique TCRbeta CDR3 rearrangement, sequence reads were collapsed and filtered. For each sample, productive Simpson clonality was calculated as the square root of Simpson's diversity index over productive rearrangements. This immuneACCESS table, as held by TCRdb, lists in-frame sequences with V and J called but not all clones. Of the missing ones, under half trace to an unresolved V gene in checked studies; the others have no known cause. V, J and clone size reflect that table, while D and trimming were determined from the DNA. The table for this sample lists 200,000 or so clones; 84% of them were counted only once. The leading ten clones occupy roughly 2.3% of the sample.

The sequence was collected from a woman aged 60-75 years with acute or convalescent COVID-19. This chain joins TRBV7-9 to TRBJ2-7, with a tentative D gene TRBD1 over 5 matching bases. The sample consisted of peripheral blood. Here is the DNA: TGTGCCAGCAGCTTATTTGGGCAGGGCGTTTCCTACGAGCAGTACTTC. Its protein product is CASSLFGQGVSYEQYF.